The entry that follows covers one T cell receptor beta chain sequence. The data originate from a study of blood T cell repertoires in COVID-19. Across the whole study: Sites across the United States, Italy and Spain contributed samples from acute and convalescent COVID-19. T cells, B-cell-depleted T cells, or PBMCs supplied cDNA or gDNA.

Original data processing: By means of reference gene primer amplification, nucleated cell counts were estimated. TCRdb's copy holds only in-frame clones and misses some; the assay was immunoSEQ multiplex PCR. V and J calls and clone size are given by that table; D and trimming were obtained from the DNA. The sample shows under 130,000 clones, around 90% of them seen only once. Sequenced sample: peripheral blood. The clonotype originates from a woman aged 55-75 years with acute or convalescent COVID-19.

Written as DNA, the CDR3 is TGTGCCACCAGTGTCTCTGGACTCAGGGGGGCTAATGAAAAACTGTTTTTT. Translated, it gives CATSVSGLRGANEKLFF. The chain links TRBV24-1 to TRBJ1-4; TRBD1 aligns across 7 bases. V gave up 5 bases and J gave up 3 bases; unmatched junction bases: 11. The CDR3 has 17 amino acids. Germline V gives CDR1 KGHDR, CDR2 SFDVKD.